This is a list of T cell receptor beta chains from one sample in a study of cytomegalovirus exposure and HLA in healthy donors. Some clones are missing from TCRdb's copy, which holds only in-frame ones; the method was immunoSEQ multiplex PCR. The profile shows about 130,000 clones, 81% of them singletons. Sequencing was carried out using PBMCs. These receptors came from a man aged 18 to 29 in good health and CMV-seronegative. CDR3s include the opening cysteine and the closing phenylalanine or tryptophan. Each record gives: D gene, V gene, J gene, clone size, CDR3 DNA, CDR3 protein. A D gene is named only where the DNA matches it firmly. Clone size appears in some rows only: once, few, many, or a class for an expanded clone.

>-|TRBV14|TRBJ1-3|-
TGTGCCAGCAGCCTTTCCGCGGGGTCTGGAAACACCATATATTTT
CASSLSAGSGNTIYF
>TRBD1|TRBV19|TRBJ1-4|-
TGTGCCAGTAGTACCCAGGGACAGTCTAATGAAAAACTGTTTTTT
CASSTQGQSNEKLFF
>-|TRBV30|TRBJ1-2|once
TGTGCCTGGAGTTTGGCAGGGAACTATGGCTACACCTTC
CAWSLAGNYGYTF
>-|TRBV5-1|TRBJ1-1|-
TGCGCCAGCAGCCCTTTGACAGAGCTGAACACTGAAGCTTTCTTT
CASSPLTELNTEAFF
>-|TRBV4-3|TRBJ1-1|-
TGCGCCAGCAGCCAAGATTTTGGGGCCAGGGGTGACACTGAAGCTTTCTTT
CASSQDFGARGDTEAFF
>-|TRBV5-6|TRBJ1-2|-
TGTGCCAGCAGCTTGGTCCACCCCGGCGGAAATGGCTACACCTTC
CASSLVHPGGNGYTF
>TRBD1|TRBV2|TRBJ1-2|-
TGTGCCAGGCACTCGGGACAGGGGACCTATGGCTACACCTTC
CARHSGQGTYGYTF
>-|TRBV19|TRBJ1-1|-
TGTGCCAGTAGTATACACCCCGCCAGACGGAGGAACACTGAAGCTTTCTTT
CASSIHPARRRNTEAFF
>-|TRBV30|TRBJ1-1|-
TGTGCCTGGAGTGTAGGCTCTCGGGGAGCTTTCTTT
CAWSVGSRGAFF
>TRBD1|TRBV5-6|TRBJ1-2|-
TGTGCCAGCTTAACCTTAACAGGGGAGAGCCCTAACTATGGCTACACCTTC
CASLTLTGESPNYGYTF
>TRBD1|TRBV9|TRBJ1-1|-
TGTGCCAGGGGGACAGGGGTCGATGACACTGAAGCTTTCTTT
CARGTGVDDTEAFF
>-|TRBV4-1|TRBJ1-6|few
TGCGCCAGCAGCGGACGGGATTATAATTCACCCCTCCACTTT
CASSGRDYNSPLHF
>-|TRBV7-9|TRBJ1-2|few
TGTGCCAGCAGCTTAGTACAGGCCGGCTACACCTTC
CASSLVQAGYTF
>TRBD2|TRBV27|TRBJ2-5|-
TGTGCCAGCAGACTAGCGGGGGGAGCGATCCAGTACTTC
CASRLAGGAIQYF
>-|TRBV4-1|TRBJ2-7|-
TGCGCCAGCAGCCAACGGGAAAACTCCTACGAGCAGTACTTC
CASSQRENSYEQYF
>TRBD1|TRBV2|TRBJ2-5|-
TGTGCCAGCAGTAGGGACAGCCTCCCAGAGACCCAGTACTTC
CASSRDSLPETQYF
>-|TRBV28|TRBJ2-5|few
TGTGCCAGCAGCCTCCGTCAGCCCGGGGAGACCCAGTACTTC
CASSLRQPGETQYF
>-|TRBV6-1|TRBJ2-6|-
TGTGCCAGCATTCCAGTTCCCTCTGGGGCCAACGTCCTGACTTTC
CASIPVPSGANVLTF
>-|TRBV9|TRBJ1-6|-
TGTGCCAGCAGCGCCCATGACAGCGCCTATAATTCACCCCTCCACTTT
CASSAHDSAYNSPLHF
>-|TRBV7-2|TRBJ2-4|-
TGTGCCAGCAGCTTAGCGCTAAGGGGCTGGGGAAACATTCAGTACTTC
CASSLALRGWGNIQYF
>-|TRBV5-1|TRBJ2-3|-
TGCGCCAGCAGCTTGGCACTCGATGCAGATACGCAGTATTTT
CASSLALDADTQYF
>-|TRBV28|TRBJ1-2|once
TGTGCCAGCAGTTTAATTGCGGGAGGGGCGTCCTTAAAAGGCTACACCTTC
CASSLIAGGASLKGYTF
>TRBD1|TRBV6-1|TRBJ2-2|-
TGTGCCAGCAGAAGACAGGGGAACACCGGGGAGCTGTTTTTT
CASRRQGNTGELFF
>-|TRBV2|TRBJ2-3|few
TGTGCCAGCAGTGAATGGGAGGCGAGCACAGATACGCAGTATTTT
CASSEWEASTDTQYF
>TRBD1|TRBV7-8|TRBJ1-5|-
TGTGCCAGCATTCCCGGACAGGGGATCTTTCGGAATAGCAATCAGCCCCAGCATTTT
CASIPGQGIFRNSNQPQHF
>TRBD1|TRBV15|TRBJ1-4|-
TGTGCCACCAGCACCGGGGGGCAGGGGGCGTGGGAAAAACTGTTTTTT
CATSTGGQGAWEKLFF
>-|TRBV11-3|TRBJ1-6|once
TGTGCCAGCAGCTCTTTTAATTCACCCCTCCACTTT
CASSSFNSPLHF
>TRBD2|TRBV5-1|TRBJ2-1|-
TGCGCCAGCAGTTCGTTAGCGGGGGGGTACAATGAGCAGTTCTTC
CASSSLAGGYNEQFF
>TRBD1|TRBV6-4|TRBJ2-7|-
TGTGCCAGCAGTGAGGGGGACAGCTCCTACGAGCAGTACTTC
CASSEGDSSYEQYF
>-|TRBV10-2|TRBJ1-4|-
TGCGCCAGCAGTGAGGAATCGGGAAGGCAAAAACTGTTTTTT
CASSEESGRQKLFF
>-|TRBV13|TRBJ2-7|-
TGTGCCAGCAGTTCCGGGTTGCCCTACGAGCAGTACTTC
CASSSGLPYEQYF
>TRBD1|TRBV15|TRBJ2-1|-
TGTGCCACCAGGACGGACAGGGGGCCTCGAAATGAGCAGTTCTTC
CATRTDRGPRNEQFF
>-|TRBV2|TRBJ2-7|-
TGTGCCAGCAGTCTCCAGACCTACGAGCAGTACTTC
CASSLQTYEQYF
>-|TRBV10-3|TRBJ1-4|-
TGTGCCATCAGCCCGACAACAGCAACTAATGAAAAACTGTTTTTT
CAISPTTATNEKLFF
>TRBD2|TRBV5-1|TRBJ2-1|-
TGCGCCAGCACCTACCTCAAGCCCGGGGGACTAAATGAGCAGTTCTTC
CASTYLKPGGLNEQFF
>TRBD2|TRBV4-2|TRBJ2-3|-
TGTGCCAGCAGCCAAGACAGGGAGGGGACAGATACGCAGTATTTT
CASSQDREGTDTQYF
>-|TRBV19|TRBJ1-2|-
TGTGCCAGTAGTATCGGAGGGAATGGCTACACCTTC
CASSIGGNGYTF
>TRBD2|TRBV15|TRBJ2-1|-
TGTGCCACCAGCAGAGAGCAGCGCTCCGGGGGGTACAATGAGCAGTTCTTC
CATSREQRSGGYNEQFF
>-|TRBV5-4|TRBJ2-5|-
TGTGCCAGCAGCTTGGATTCAGACCAAGAGACCCAGTACTTC
CASSLDSDQETQYF
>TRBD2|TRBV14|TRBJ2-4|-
TGTGCCAGCAGCCAAGGCAACGGGGGGAACATTCAGTACTTC
CASSQGNGGNIQYF
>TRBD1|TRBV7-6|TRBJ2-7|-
TGTGCCAGCAGTCCCGACAGGGAAGCCTACGAGCAGTACTTC
CASSPDREAYEQYF
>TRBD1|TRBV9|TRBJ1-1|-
TGTGCCAGCAGCGAGGCAGACAGGGGGGCCACTGAAGCTTTCTTT
CASSEADRGATEAFF